This TCR beta chain was recorded in a study of control samples from healthy donors and cancer patients. Germline V CDR1 and CDR2: MNHNS, SASEGT. The CDR3 extends over 13 amino acids. The V end was cut by 2 bases, the J end by 6 bases, with 7 bases between. Here immunoSEQ multiplex PCR was the method, and the copy in TCRdb shows in-frame clones only, minus some. The table has about 410,000 clones, around nine tenths seen once. The TCR comes from a man aged 35-49 years with head and neck cancer. The V call is TRBV6-1, the J call TRBJ2-2; D gene unclear. What was sequenced was PBMCs. This CDR3 reads CASSETVAGELFF. The DNA for the CDR3 is TGTGCCAGCAGTGAAACCGTCGCCGGGGAGCTGTTTTTT.